A selection of T cell receptor beta chains follows, all from one sample in a study of monozygotic twins with cystic fibrosis. Measured with immunoSEQ multiplex PCR; TCRdb has only the in-frame clones, and not every one. The table includes fewer than 20,000 clones, 91% detected once. The sample taken for sequencing was blood. The receptors originated from a girl aged 2 to 9 with cystic fibrosis. The CDR3 runs from the conserved cysteine through the conserved F or W. The order of the fields is D gene, V gene, J gene, clone size, CDR3 protein, CDR3 DNA. The D gene is left open where the match is weak. Some rows mark clone size as missing; the rest say once, few, many or name a class of expanded clone.

>-|TRBV4-3|TRBJ2-3|-
CASSQEGDTQYF
TGCGCCAGCAGCCAAGAGGGAGATACGCAGTATTTT
>TRBD1|TRBV27|TRBJ1-1|-
CASSPRWDRVNTEAFF
TGTGCCAGCAGTCCGCGGTGGGACAGAGTGAACACTGAAGCTTTCTTT
>TRBD1|TRBV4-2|TRBJ1-2|-
CASSQDTGTVPAGYGYTF
TGTGCCAGCAGCCAAGACACCGGGACAGTCCCCGCTGGCTATGGCTACACCTTC
>-|TRBV5-6|TRBJ1-5|-
CASSLGGTVNQPQHF
TGTGCCAGCAGCTTGGGAGGGACGGTCAATCAGCCCCAGCATTTT
>-|TRBV27|TRBJ2-5|-
CASNLSPPLSGQETQYF
TGTGCCAGCAATTTATCCCCCCCCCTTAGCGGCCAAGAGACCCAGTACTTC
>TRBD2|TRBV6-6|TRBJ2-3|-
CASSPEAGGVGDTQYF
TGTGCCAGCAGCCCCGAGGCGGGGGGGGTGGGAGATACGCAGTATTTT
>-|TRBV30|TRBJ2-1|-
CAWSDPFWGLSNEQFF
TGTGCCTGGAGTGATCCGTTTTGGGGGCTCAGCAATGAGCAGTTCTTC
>TRBD2|TRBV27|TRBJ2-1|-
CASSKTSGGDPYNEQFF
TGTGCCAGCAGCAAGACTAGCGGGGGGGACCCCTACAATGAGCAGTTCTTC
>TRBD2|TRBV11-2|TRBJ2-7|-
CASSLDQFTRGAYEQYF
TGTGCCAGCAGCTTAGATCAATTCACTCGGGGGGCCTACGAGCAGTACTTC
>-|TRBV27|TRBJ2-3|-
CATMLGGTSTDTQYF
TGTGCCACCATGCTTGGGGGGACTAGCACAGATACGCAGTATTTT
>-|TRBV28|TRBJ1-5|once
CASSLGNSNQPQHF
TGTGCCAGCAGTTTAGGGAATAGCAATCAGCCCCAGCATTTT
>-|TRBV28|TRBJ2-5|-
CASRPGTNLYQETQYF
TGTGCCAGCAGGCCCGGGACAAACTTGTACCAAGAGACCCAGTACTTC
>-|TRBV27|TRBJ2-1|-
CASSTGPINEQFF
TGTGCCAGCAGTACGGGACCGATTAATGAGCAGTTCTTC
>-|TRBV6-5|TRBJ2-2|once
CASRGSTGELFF
TGTGCCAGCAGGGGGTCGACCGGGGAGCTGTTTTTT
>-|TRBV18|TRBJ2-2|-
CASSPGSGELFF
TGTGCCAGCTCACCAGGGTCCGGGGAGCTGTTTTTT
>-|TRBV25-1|TRBJ2-1|once
CASSASSAEQFF
TGTGCCAGCAGTGCATCTAGTGCTGAGCAGTTCTTC
>-|TRBV18|TRBJ2-7|-
CASSIKVYEQYF
TGTGCCAGCTCAATAAAAGTCTACGAGCAGTACTTC
>-|TRBV28|TRBJ2-1|-
CASGTRKNNEQFF
TGTGCCAGCGGGACACGAAAAAACAATGAGCAGTTCTTC
>-|TRBV4-2|TRBJ1-1|-
CASSQAGQSPKVFF
TGTGCCAGCAGCCAAGCCGGACAGAGCCCGAAAGTTTTCTTT
>-|TRBV6-1|TRBJ1-4|-
CATSGEKLFF
TGTGCCACCAGTGGGGAAAAACTGTTTTTT
>-|TRBV28|TRBJ1-5|-
CASSLVRLYSNQPQHF
TGTGCCAGCAGTTTAGTTCGACTTTATAGCAATCAGCCCCAGCATTTT
>-|TRBV30|TRBJ2-7|-
CACSTQRGVGYF
TGTGCCTGCTCGACACAACGCGGGGTGGGGTACTTC
>TRBD2|TRBV27|TRBJ2-7|-
CASSNSGSSYEQYF
TGTGCCAGCAGCAATAGCGGGAGTTCCTACGAGCAGTACTTC
>-|TRBV5-1|TRBJ2-3|-
CASSYQTSGGTTDTQYF
TGCGCCAGCAGCTACCAGACATCAGGGGGGACCACAGATACGCAGTATTTT
>-|TRBV29-1|TRBJ1-2|-
CSVLQTSNYGYTF
TGCAGCGTTCTACAGACCAGTAACTATGGCTACACCTTC
>TRBD2|TRBV7-9|TRBJ2-7|-
CASSLGTSGSPGQYF
TGTGCCAGCAGCTTAGGAACTAGCGGGAGTCCAGGGCAGTACTTC